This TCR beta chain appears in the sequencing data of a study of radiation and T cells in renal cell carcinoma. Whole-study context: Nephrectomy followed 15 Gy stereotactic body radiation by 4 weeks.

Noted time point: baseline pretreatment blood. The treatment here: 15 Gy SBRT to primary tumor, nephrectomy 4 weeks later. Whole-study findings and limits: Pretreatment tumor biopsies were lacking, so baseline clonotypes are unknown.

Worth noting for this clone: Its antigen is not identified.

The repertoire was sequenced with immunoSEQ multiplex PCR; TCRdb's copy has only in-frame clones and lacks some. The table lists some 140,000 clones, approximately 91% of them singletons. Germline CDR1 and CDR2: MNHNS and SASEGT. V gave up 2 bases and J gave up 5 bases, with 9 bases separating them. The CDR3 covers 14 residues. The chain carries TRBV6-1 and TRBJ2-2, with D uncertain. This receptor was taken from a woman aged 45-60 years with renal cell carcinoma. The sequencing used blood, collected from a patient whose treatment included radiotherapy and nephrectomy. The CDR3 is CASSELSLTGELFF. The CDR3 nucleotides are TGTGCCAGCAGTGAACTATCTCTAACCGGGGAGCTGTTTTTT.